The T cell receptor delta chain described here comes from a study of Vδ1+ human thymocytes. Study-wide findings and caveats: Thymic TRG and TRD repertoires appeared highly polyclonal, with Gaussian CDR3 length distributions. Despite high sort purity, roughly 20% of thymic T cell receptor delta sequences were Vdelta2.

Germline V gene sequence: CDR1 TSWWSYY, CDR2 QGS. J lost 5 bases, V lost 3 bases, and 15 bases had no gene match. The CDR3 runs 19 residues. Sequences come from RNA converted to cDNA by reverse transcription. CDR3 amplicons came from multiplex PCR with pooled V-gene forward and constant-region reverse primers. TCRdb re-called the multiplex PCR reads using CATT. The sample contains roughly 56,000 delta-chain clones, about 15% of which appear only once. A few counts support this clone. Its antigen is unidentified. V usage is TRDV1 and J usage is TRDJ1, with 13 bases that match TRDD3. The sequenced sample was Vdelta1+ gamma-delta thymocytes from the thymus. This sample's subset: FACS-sorted CD3+ TCRalphabeta- TCRVdelta1+ TCRVdelta2- thymocytes. The source of this sequence is a girl less than two years old who had congenital heart surgery. The CDR3 DNA sequence: TGTGCTCTTGGGGACGGATCCTTCTGTACTGGGGGATACGAAGATAAACTCATCTTT. Translated: CALGDGSFCTGGYEDKLIF.